This T cell receptor beta chain was captured in a study of T cell responses to AZD1222 COVID-19 vaccine. CDR1 MDHEN and CDR2 SYDVKM come from the germline V gene. V was clipped by 5 bases and J by 7 bases, with 23 bases between them. The CDR3 length is 16 residues. Generated by immunoSEQ multiplex PCR, the TCRdb table keeps only in-frame clones and is missing some. The data show tens of thousands of clones, with about 85% seen just once and roughly a fifth held by the top ten. This chain connects TRBV28 to TRBJ1-2, with D perhaps matching TRBD1 (6 bases). The TCR was taken from an adult in good health. The sequenced sample was peripheral blood, obtained on day 0 of MenACWY control vaccination. The CDR3 nucleotides are TGTGCCAGCAGTCCGGGAGGCAGGGGACCGTCGTTTGGCTACACCTTC. This gives the protein CASSPGGRGPSFGYTF.